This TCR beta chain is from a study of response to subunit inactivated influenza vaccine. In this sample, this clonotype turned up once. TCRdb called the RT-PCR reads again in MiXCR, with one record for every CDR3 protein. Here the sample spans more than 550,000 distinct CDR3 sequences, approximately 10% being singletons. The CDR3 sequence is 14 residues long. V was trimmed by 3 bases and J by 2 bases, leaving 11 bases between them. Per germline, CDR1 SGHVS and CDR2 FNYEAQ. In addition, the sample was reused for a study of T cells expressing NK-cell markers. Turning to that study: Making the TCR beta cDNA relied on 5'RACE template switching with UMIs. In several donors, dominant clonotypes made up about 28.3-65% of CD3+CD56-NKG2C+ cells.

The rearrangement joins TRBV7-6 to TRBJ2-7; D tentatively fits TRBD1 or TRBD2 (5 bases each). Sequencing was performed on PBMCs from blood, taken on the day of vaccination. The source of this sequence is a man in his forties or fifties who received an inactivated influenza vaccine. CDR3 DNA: TGTGCCAGCAGCTTTCAGGGAGAACCCTACGAGCAGTACTTC. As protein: CASSFQGEPYEQYF.